Included here is one T cell receptor beta chain sequence, with context. Its target is unknown. Vbeta (60) and Jbeta (13) primers were used in the PCR. Generated by immunoSEQ multiplex PCR, the TCRdb table keeps only in-frame clones and is missing some. Here the sample spans around 150,000 clones, roughly three quarters being singletons. This CDR3 is built from 14 residues. Germline V gene data show CDR1 as SEHNR and CDR2 as FQNEAQ (reference sequence). J gave up 2 bases and V 11 bases, and 9 bases lay outside the gene matches. This sample stems from a study of cytomegalovirus exposure and HLA in healthy donors. Findings and caveats of the study: The listing of 150 to 200 TCR beta chains classed them as cytomegalovirus-associated.

This receptor was taken from a male donor in good health and CMV-seronegative. Specimen: PBMCs. The chain uses TRBV7-9 and TRBJ2-3, with 8 nucleotides matching TRBD2. CDR3 sequence: CASGAGGLTDTQYF. The CDR3 region has the DNA TGTGCCTCAGGGGCGGGGGGACTCACAGATACGCAGTATTTT. The complete variable domain, with remaining parts taken from reference TRBV7-9 and TRBJ2-3, reads DTGVSQNPRHKITKRGQNVTFRCDPISEHNRLYWYRQTLGQGPEFLTYFQNEAQLEKSRLLSDRFSAERPKGSFSTLEIQRTEQGDSAMYLCASGAGGLTDTQYFGPGTRLTVL.